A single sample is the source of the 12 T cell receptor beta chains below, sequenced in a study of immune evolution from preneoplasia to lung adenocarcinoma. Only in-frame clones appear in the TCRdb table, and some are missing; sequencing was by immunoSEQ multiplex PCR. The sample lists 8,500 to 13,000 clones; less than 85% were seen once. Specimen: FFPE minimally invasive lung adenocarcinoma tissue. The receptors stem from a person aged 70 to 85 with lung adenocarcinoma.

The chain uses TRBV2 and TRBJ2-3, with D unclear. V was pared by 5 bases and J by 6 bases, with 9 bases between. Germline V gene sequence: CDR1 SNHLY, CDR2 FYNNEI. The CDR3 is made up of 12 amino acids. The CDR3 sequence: CASSFRPDTQYF. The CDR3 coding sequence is TGTGCCAGCAGTTTCCGGCCGGATACGCAGTATTTT.

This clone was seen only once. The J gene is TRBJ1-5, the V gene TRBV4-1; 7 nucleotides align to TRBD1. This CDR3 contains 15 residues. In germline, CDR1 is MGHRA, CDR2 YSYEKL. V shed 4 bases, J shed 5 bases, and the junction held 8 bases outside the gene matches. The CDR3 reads CASSRRTGEDQPQHF. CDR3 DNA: TGCGCCAGCAGCCGACGAACAGGGGAGGATCAGCCCCAGCATTTT.

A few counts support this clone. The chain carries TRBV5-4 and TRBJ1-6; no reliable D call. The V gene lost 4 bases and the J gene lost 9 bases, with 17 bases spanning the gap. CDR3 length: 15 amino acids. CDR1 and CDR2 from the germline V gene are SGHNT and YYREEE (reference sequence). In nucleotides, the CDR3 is TGTGCCAGCAGCCGAACCGGGAGTGGGGTTTCACCCCTCCACTTT. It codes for CASSRTGSGVSPLHF.

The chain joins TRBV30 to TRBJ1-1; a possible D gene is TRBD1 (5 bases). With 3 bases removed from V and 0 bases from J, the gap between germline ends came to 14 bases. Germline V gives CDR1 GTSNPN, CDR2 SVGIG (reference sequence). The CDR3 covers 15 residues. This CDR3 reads CAWSRRGGMNTEAFF. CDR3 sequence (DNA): TGTGCCTGGAGCCGGCGGGGCGGCATGAACACTGAAGCTTTCTTT.

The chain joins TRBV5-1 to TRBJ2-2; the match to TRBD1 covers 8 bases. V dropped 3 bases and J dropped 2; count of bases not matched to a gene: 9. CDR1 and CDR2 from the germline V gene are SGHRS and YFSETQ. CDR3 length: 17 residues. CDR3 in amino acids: CASSWGGQGLNTGELFF. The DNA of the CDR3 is TGCGCCAGCAGCTGGGGCGGACAGGGCCTAAACACCGGGGAGCTGTTTTTT.

Written as DNA, the CDR3 is TGCGCCAGCACGGGGGGGACAGATACGCAGTATTTT. Its protein product is CASTGGTDTQYF. The chain uses TRBV5-1 and TRBJ2-3, with 8 positions matching TRBD2. This CDR3 has 12 amino acids. V was clipped by 6 bases and J by 3 bases; unmatched bases: 0. The germline CDR1 and CDR2 sequences are SGHRS and YFSETQ.

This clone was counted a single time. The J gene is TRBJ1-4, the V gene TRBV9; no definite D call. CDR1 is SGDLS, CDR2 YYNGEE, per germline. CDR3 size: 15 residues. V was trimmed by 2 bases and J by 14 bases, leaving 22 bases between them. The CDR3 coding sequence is TGTGCCAGCAGCGTGGGTCAGCAATCCTCCGCACGGCTGTTTTTT. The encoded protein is CASSVGQQSSARLFF.

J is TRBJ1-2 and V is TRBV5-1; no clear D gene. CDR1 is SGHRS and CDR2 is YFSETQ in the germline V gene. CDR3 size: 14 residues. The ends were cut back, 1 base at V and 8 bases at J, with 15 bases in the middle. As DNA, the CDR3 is TGCGCCAGCAGCTTGTCGGGGAGCTCTGGCGGCTACACCTTC. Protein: CASSLSGSSGGYTF.

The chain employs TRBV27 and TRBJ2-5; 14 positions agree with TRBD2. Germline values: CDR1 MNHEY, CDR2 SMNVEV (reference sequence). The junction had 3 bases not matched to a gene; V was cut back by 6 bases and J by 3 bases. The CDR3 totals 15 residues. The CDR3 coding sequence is TGTGCCAGCAGGGGACTAGCGGGGGCTGAAGAGACCCAGTACTTC. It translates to CASRGLAGAEETQYF.

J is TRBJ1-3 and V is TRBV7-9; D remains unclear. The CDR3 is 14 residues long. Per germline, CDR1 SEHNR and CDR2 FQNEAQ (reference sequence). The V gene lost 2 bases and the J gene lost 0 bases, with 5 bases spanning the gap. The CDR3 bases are TGTGCCAGCAGCTTATCGGCCTCTGGAAACACCATATATTTT. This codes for CASSLSASGNTIYF.

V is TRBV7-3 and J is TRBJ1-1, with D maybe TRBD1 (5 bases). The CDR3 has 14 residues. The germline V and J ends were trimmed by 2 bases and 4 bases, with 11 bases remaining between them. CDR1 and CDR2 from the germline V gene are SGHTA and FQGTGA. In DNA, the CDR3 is TGTGCCAGCAGCTTACAACGGGGGAGCACTGAAGCTTTCTTT. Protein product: CASSLQRGSTEAFF.

The CDR3 spells CSVEGSTGELFF. CDR3 sequence (DNA): TGCAGCGTTGAGGGGAGTACCGGGGAGCTGTTTTTT. This chain uses TRBV29-1 with TRBJ2-2; the D gene is possibly TRBD2 (5 bases). CDR1 and CDR2 from the germline V gene are SQVTM and ANQGSEA. The CDR3 sequence is 12 residues long. V was pared by 3 bases and J by 5 bases, with 7 bases between.